This is a list of T cell receptor beta chains from one sample in a study of early stage breast cancer tumors. Sequencing was performed with immunoSEQ multiplex PCR; in TCRdb, only in-frame clones are kept and a portion is missing. The sample lists about 5,500 clones, 70% occurring once. The specimen sequenced was normal breast tissue next to the tumor. These receptors came from a person aged 60 to 70 with breast cancer. Both conserved end residues are part of each CDR3. D genes are given only for firm matches. Clone size is shown for a subset of rows, as once, few, many or a class of expanded clone.

CDR3 length: 16; J gene: TRBJ2-3; D gene: TRBD2; clone size: -; V gene: TRBV13; CDR3 protein: CASSLAGGRGTDTQYF; CDR3 DNA: TGTGCCAGCAGCCTAGCGGGGGGGCGCGGCACAGATACGCAGTATTTT
CDR3 length: 13; J gene: TRBJ2-2; D gene: TRBD2; clone size: once; V gene: TRBV4-3; CDR3 protein: CASWTSLAGELFF; CDR3 DNA: TGCGCCAGCTGGACTAGTTTAGCCGGGGAGCTGTTTTTT
CDR3 length: 14; J gene: TRBJ1-1; D gene: -; clone size: -; V gene: TRBV5-4; CDR3 protein: CASSLARRDTEAFF; CDR3 DNA: TGTGCCAGCAGCTTGGCTCGGAGGGACACTGAAGCTTTCTTT
CDR3 length: 15; J gene: TRBJ1-5; D gene: -; clone size: -; V gene: TRBV5-6; CDR3 protein: CASSLLAQEGQPQHF; CDR3 DNA: TGTGCCAGCAGCTTGCTAGCACAGGAGGGTCAGCCCCAGCATTTT
CDR3 length: 11; J gene: TRBJ2-7; D gene: -; clone size: -; V gene: TRBV6-1; CDR3 protein: CASRSIYEQYF; CDR3 DNA: TGTGCCAGCAGGTCCATCTACGAGCAGTACTTC
CDR3 length: 16; J gene: TRBJ2-2; D gene: -; clone size: -; V gene: TRBV9; CDR3 protein: CASSVVPDSGTGELFF; CDR3 DNA: TGTGCCAGCAGCGTAGTTCCGGACTCAGGGACCGGGGAGCTGTTTTTT
CDR3 length: 15; J gene: TRBJ2-1; D gene: TRBD2; clone size: -; V gene: TRBV2; CDR3 protein: CASTKAGGSRNEQFF; CDR3 DNA: TGTGCCAGCACAAAGGCGGGAGGGTCTCGCAATGAGCAGTTCTTC
CDR3 length: 13; J gene: TRBJ2-7; D gene: -; clone size: -; V gene: TRBV5-1; CDR3 protein: CASSSGTPYEQYF; CDR3 DNA: TGCGCCAGCAGCTCCGGGACACCCTACGAGCAGTACTTC
CDR3 length: 14; J gene: TRBJ1-2; D gene: -; clone size: large; V gene: TRBV28; CDR3 protein: CASSSPTSTYGYTF; CDR3 DNA: TGTGCCAGCAGTTCCCCGACCTCTACCTATGGCTACACCTTC
CDR3 length: 15; J gene: TRBJ2-2; D gene: TRBD2; clone size: -; V gene: TRBV2; CDR3 protein: CASSRLAGVTGELFF; CDR3 DNA: TGTGCCAGCAGTCGTCTAGCGGGGGTCACCGGGGAGCTGTTTTTT
CDR3 length: 15; J gene: TRBJ2-1; D gene: -; clone size: -; V gene: TRBV19; CDR3 protein: CASSIYPGPGNEQFF; CDR3 DNA: TGTGCCAGTAGTATCTATCCGGGGCCTGGTAATGAGCAGTTCTTC
CDR3 length: 14; J gene: TRBJ2-7; D gene: TRBD1; clone size: few; V gene: TRBV13; CDR3 protein: CASSYWDRDYEQYF; CDR3 DNA: TGTGCCAGCAGCTATTGGGACAGGGACTACGAGCAGTACTTC
CDR3 length: 16; J gene: TRBJ2-1; D gene: -; clone size: -; V gene: TRBV7-2; CDR3 protein: CASSLVAGSSYNEQFF; CDR3 DNA: TGTGCCAGCAGCTTAGTGGCGGGGAGCTCCTACAATGAGCAGTTCTTC
CDR3 length: 13; J gene: TRBJ2-7; D gene: -; clone size: -; V gene: TRBV7-2; CDR3 protein: CASSLGMVLEQYF; CDR3 DNA: TGTGCCAGCAGCTTAGGGATGGTCCTCGAGCAGTACTTC
CDR3 length: 13; J gene: TRBJ2-7; D gene: TRBD1; clone size: -; V gene: TRBV7-2; CDR3 protein: CASSTQGAYEQYF; CDR3 DNA: TGTGCCAGCAGCACCCAGGGGGCCTACGAGCAGTACTTC
CDR3 length: 13; J gene: TRBJ2-1; D gene: -; clone size: -; V gene: TRBV10-2; CDR3 protein: CATSLGAENEQFF; CDR3 DNA: TGCGCCACCTCTCTGGGGGCGGAGAATGAGCAGTTCTTC
CDR3 length: 13; J gene: TRBJ1-5; D gene: -; clone size: -; V gene: TRBV5-6; CDR3 protein: CASSLFGNQPQHF; CDR3 DNA: TGTGCCAGCAGCTTGTTTGGAAATCAGCCCCAGCATTTT
CDR3 length: 17; J gene: TRBJ2-5; D gene: -; clone size: -; V gene: TRBV5-4; CDR3 protein: CASSPREGVQELETQYF; CDR3 DNA: TGTGCCAGCAGCCCTAGGGAAGGGGTCCAGGAATTAGAGACCCAGTACTTC
CDR3 length: 13; J gene: TRBJ2-1; D gene: -; clone size: -; V gene: TRBV7-7; CDR3 protein: CASSLALNNEQFF; CDR3 DNA: TGTGCTAGCAGCTTAGCCCTGAACAATGAGCAGTTCTTC
CDR3 length: 17; J gene: TRBJ2-3; D gene: TRBD2; clone size: -; V gene: TRBV4-1; CDR3 protein: CASSQSGSSGGADTQYF; CDR3 DNA: TGCGCCAGCAGCCAAAGTGGCTCTAGCGGGGGGGCGGATACGCAGTATTTT
CDR3 length: 14; J gene: TRBJ1-5; D gene: TRBD1; clone size: -; V gene: TRBV5-1; CDR3 protein: CASTTGNSNQPQHF; CDR3 DNA: TGCGCCAGCACGACAGGGAATAGCAATCAGCCCCAGCATTTT
CDR3 length: 13; J gene: TRBJ1-3; D gene: -; clone size: -; V gene: TRBV10-3; CDR3 protein: CATYAGSGNTIYF; CDR3 DNA: TGTGCCACCTACGCGGGCTCTGGAAACACCATATATTTT
CDR3 length: 12; J gene: TRBJ2-5; D gene: -; clone size: -; V gene: TRBV29-1; CDR3 protein: CSVALGQETQYF; CDR3 DNA: TGCAGCGTTGCCCTCGGCCAAGAGACCCAGTACTTC